The T cell receptor beta chain under discussion was sequenced for a study of blood T cell repertoires in COVID-19 (dated by TCRdb to about 2020). A note on the overall study: Samples from collaborators originated in the United States, Italy and Spain and spanned both the acute and convalescent phases of COVID-19. Where available, HLA class I and class II types were taken from metadata supplied by the sample provider and were not determined by assay-based typing. The dataset comprised deeply sampled blood TCRbeta repertoires from subjects exposed to, actively infected with, or recovered from COVID-19. A de-identified subject ID, COVID-19 status, age in years and sex were almost always included in the sample metadata. The material from the prospective study consisted of cDNA or gDNA derived from T cells, B-cell-depleted T cells, or PBMCs. The repertoires were released in a freely available public database meant as a resource for research on the immune response to SARS-CoV-2. Samples were obtained from the ongoing ImmuneRACE study (first 160 participants) and from over 1,000 subjects provided by 6 global collaborators. The study at large found these results: The quantity of clinical and demographic metadata differed by source and by participant and was supplied without curation.

The germline V gene sets CDR1 to LGHNT and CDR2 to FRNRAP. Reading from cysteine to phenylalanine, the CDR3 counts 14 amino acids. Left in the record is the CDR3 DNA by itself, 42 bases read in frame from the first base. Between the V and J ends, shortened by 5 bases and 2 bases respectively, the junction contains 10 bases. TCRbeta CDR3 regions were amplified from genomic DNA by means of the immunoSEQ Assay, a bias-controlled multiplex PCR. As for the authors' bioinformatics: The number of nucleated cells in each sample was estimated from the amplification of reference gene primers within the assay. Sequence reads were collapsed and filtered to measure the absolute abundance of every unique TCRbeta CDR3 rearrangement. Productive Simpson clonality was computed per sample as the square root of Simpson's diversity index over productive rearrangements. TCRdb provides this immuneACCESS table in a form limited to in-frame rearrangements. Some clones are lacking; in checked studies, under half of them reflect an unresolved V gene, and why the rest are absent is not known. The V and J calls and the clone size are those of that table, but D and trimming were determined from the DNA. Across this sample there are just over 250,000 clones, with 80% to 90% seen only once. The ten largest account for approximately 10% of the sample.

In Seattle, one collaborating source enrolled patients while the infection was active and tracked those patients longitudinally over the course of disease. Whole blood was collected in K2EDTA tubes by collaborating institutions according to the institutions' own protocols. For TCRbeta analysis, collaborators shipped samples in one of three forms: frozen whole blood, isolated PBMCs, or DNA extracted from either of those sample types. As regards this clone: No antigen is known for it. Per-nucleotide qualities are absent, and no much larger clonotype sits a single base away.

The sample taken for sequencing was peripheral blood. The chain joins TRBV12-5 to TRBJ1-3, with TRBD1 perhaps the D gene, on 5 matching bases. The TCR sequence derives from a woman between 65 and 79 years old with COVID-19, enrolled during active disease. The CDR3 protein is CASGPRVPGNTIYF. Read as DNA, the sequence is TGTGCTAGTGGTCCCAGGGTACCTGGAAACACCATATATTTT.